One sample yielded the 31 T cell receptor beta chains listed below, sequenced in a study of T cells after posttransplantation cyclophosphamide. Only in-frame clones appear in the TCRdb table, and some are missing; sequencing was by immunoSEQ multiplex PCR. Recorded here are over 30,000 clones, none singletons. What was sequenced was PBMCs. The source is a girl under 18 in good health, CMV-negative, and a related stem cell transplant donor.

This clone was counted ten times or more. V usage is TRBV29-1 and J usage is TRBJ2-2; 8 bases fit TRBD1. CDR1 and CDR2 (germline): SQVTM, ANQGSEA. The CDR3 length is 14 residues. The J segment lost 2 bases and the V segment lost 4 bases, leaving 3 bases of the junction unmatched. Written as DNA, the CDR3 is TGCAGCGTTGTGGGGACAGGCAACACCGGGGAGCTGTTTTTT. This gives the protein CSVVGTGNTGELFF.

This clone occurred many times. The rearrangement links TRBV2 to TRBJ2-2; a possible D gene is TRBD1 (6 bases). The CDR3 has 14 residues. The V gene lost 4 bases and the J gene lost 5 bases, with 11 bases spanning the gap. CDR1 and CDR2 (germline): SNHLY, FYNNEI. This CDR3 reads CASSGGQGTGELFF. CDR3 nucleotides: TGTGCCAGCAGTGGGGGACAAGGGACCGGGGAGCTGTTTTTT. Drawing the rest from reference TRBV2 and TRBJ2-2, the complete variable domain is EPEVTQTPSHQVTQMGQEVILRCVPISNHLYFYWYRQILGQKVEFLVSFYNNEISEKSEIFDDQFSVERPDGSNFTLKIRSTKLEDSAMYFCASSGGQGTGELFFGEGSRLTVL.

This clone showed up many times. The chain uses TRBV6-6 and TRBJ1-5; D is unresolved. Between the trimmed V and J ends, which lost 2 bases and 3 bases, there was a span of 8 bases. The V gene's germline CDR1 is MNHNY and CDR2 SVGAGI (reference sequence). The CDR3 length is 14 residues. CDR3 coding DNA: TGTGCCAGCAGTTACACAGATATCAATCAGCCCCAGCATTTT. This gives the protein CASSYTDINQPQHF.

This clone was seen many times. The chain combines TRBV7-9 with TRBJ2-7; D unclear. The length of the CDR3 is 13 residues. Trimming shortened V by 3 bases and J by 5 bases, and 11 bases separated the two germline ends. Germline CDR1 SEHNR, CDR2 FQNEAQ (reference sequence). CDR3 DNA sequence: TGTGCCAGCAGCTTTGGTGCCGGTGACGAGCAGTACTTC. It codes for CASSFGAGDEQYF.

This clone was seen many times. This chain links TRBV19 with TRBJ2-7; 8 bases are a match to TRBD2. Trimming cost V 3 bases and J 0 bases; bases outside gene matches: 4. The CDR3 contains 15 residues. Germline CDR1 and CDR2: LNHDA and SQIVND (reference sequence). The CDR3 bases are TGTGCCAGTAGTATCGAACTAGCGGCCTCCTACGAGCAGTACTTC. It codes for CASSIELAASYEQYF.

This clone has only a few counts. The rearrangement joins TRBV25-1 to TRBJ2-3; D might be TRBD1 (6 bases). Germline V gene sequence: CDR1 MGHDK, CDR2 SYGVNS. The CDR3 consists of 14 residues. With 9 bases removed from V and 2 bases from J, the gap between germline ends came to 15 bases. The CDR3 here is CASAPGQFTDTQYF. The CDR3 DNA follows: TGTGCCAGTGCTCCGGGACAATTCACAGATACGCAGTATTTT.

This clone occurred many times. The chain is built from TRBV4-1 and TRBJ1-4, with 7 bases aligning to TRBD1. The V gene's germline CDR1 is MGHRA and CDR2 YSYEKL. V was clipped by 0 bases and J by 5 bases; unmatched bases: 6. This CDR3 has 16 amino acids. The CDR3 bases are TGCGCCAGCAGCCAAGATCGGACAGGACTGAATGAAAAACTGTTTTTT. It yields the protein CASSQDRTGLNEKLFF.

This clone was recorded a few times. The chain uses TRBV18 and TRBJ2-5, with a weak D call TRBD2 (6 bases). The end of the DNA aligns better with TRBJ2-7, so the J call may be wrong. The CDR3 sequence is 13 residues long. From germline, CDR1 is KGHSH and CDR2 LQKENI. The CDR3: CASSGLPTYEQYF. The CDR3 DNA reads TGTGCCAGCTCGGGACTCCCAACCTACGAGCAGTACTTC.

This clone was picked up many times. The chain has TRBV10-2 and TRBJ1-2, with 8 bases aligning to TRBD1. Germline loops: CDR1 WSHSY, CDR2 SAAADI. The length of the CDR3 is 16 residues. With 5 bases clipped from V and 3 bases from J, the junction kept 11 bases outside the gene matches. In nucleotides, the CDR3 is TGCGCCAGCAGTAGGGACAGGCCTTCTGGGGACTATGGCTACACCTTC. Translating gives CASSRDRPSGDYGYTF.

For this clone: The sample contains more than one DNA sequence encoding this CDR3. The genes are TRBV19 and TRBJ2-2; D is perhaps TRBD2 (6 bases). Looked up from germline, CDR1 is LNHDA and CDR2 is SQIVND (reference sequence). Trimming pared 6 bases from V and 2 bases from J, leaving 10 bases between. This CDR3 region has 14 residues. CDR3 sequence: CASRGGANTGELFF. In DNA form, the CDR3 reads TGTGCCAGTAGAGGAGGGGCTAACACCGGGGAGCTGTTTTTT.

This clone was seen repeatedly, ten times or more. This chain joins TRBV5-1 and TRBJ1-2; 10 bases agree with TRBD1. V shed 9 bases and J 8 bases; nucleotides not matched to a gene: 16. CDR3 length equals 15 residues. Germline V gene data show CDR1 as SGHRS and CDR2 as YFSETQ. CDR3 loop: CATRATVGQGPGYTF. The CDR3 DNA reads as TGCGCCACCAGGGCCACCGTGGGACAGGGGCCCGGCTACACCTTC.

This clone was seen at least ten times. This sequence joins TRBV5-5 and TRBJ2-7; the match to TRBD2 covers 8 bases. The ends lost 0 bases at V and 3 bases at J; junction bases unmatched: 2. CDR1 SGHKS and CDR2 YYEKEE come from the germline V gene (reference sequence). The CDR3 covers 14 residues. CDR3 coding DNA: TGTGCCAGCAGCTTGGGCGGGGGGAGCTACGAGCAGTACTTC. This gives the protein CASSLGGGSYEQYF.

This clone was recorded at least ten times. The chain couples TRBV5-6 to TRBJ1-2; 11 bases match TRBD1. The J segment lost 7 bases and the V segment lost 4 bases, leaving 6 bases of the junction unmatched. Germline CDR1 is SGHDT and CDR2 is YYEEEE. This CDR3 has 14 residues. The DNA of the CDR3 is TGTGCCAGCAGCAGACCGGACAGGGGGCTTGGCTACACCTTC. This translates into CASSRPDRGLGYTF.

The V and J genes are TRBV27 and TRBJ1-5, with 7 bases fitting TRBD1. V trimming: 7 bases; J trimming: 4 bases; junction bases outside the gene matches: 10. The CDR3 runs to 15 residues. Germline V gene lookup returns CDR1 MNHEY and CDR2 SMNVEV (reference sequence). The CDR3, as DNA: TGTGCCAGCAAACTAACAGGGGTCTTAAATCAGCCCCAGCATTTT. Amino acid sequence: CASKLTGVLNQPQHF.

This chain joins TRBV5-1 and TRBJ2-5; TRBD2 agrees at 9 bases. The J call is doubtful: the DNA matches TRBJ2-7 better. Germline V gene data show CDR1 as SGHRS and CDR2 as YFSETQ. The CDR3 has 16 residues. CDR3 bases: TGCGCCAGCAGCTTGGGTTCCGGCGGGAGGGCCAACGAGCAGTACTTC. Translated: CASSLGSGGRANEQYF.

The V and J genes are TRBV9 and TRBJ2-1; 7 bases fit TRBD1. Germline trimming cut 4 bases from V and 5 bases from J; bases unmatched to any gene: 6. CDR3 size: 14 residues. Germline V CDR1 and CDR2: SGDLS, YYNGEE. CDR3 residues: CASSPWTGHNEQFF. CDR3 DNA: TGTGCCAGCAGCCCGTGGACAGGCCACAATGAGCAGTTCTTC.

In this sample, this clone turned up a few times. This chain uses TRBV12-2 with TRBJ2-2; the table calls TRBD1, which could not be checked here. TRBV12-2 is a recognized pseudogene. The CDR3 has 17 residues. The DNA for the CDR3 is TGTGCAAGTCGCTCCCTTTATCCCCCGACAGGGACCGGGGAGCTGTTTTTT. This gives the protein CASRSLYPPTGTGELFF.

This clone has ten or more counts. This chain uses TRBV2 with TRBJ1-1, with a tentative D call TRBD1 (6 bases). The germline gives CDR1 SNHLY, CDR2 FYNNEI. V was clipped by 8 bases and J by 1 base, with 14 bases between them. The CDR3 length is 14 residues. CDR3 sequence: CASSVARGNTEAFF. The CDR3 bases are TGTGCCAGCTCTGTGGCCAGGGGGAACACTGAAGCTTTCTTT.

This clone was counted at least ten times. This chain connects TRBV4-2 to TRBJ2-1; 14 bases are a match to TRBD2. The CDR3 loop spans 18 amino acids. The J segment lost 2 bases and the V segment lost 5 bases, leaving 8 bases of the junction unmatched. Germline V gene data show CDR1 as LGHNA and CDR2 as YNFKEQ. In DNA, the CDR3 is TGTGCCAGCAGCTTCTCCGGGACTAGCGGGGGAACCTACAATGAGCAGTTCTTC. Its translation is CASSFSGTSGGTYNEQFF.

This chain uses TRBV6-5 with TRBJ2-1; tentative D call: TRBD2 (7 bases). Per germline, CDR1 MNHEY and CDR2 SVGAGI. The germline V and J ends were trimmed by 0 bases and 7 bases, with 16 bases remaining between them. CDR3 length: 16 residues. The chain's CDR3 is CASSYSEGGPRNEQFF. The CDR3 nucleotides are TGTGCCAGCAGTTACTCTGAGGGGGGGCCGCGGAATGAGCAGTTCTTC.

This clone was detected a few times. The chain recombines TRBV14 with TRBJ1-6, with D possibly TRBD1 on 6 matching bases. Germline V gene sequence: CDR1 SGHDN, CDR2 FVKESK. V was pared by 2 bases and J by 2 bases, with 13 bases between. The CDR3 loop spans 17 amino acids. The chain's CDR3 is CASSQTGTPTYNSPLHF. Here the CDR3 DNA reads TGTGCCAGCAGCCAAACCGGGACACCTACCTATAATTCACCCCTCCACTTT.

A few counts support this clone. CDR3 in DNA: TGCGCCAGCAGTGAAACGACAGGGGGCACTGAAGCTTTCTTT. As protein: CASSETTGGTEAFF. The chain combines TRBV10-1 with TRBJ1-1; 9 bases are shared with TRBD1. Per the germline V gene, CDR1 is WNHNN and CDR2 is SYGVQD (reference sequence). V lost 3 bases, J lost 4 bases, and 3 bases stayed unmatched. This CDR3 spans 14 amino acids.

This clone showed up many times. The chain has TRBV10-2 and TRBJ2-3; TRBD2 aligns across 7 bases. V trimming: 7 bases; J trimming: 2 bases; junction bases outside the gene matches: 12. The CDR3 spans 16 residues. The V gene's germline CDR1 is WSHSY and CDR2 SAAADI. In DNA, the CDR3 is TGCGCCAGCAAATGGGGCGGGGGTGACTACACAGATACGCAGTATTTT. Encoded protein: CASKWGGGDYTDTQYF.

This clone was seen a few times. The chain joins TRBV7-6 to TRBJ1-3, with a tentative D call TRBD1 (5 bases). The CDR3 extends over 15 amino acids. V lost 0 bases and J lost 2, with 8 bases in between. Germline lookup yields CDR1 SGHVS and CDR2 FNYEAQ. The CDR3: CASSLAGGAGNTIYF. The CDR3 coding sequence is TGTGCCAGCAGCTTAGCGGGGGGGGCTGGAAACACCATATATTTT.

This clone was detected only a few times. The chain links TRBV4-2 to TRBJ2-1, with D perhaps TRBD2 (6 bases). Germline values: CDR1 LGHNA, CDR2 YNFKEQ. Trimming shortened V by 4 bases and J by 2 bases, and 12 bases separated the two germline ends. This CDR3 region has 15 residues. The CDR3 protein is CASSPQAGPYNEQFF. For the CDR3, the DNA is TGTGCCAGCAGCCCCCAGGCGGGACCCTACAATGAGCAGTTCTTC.

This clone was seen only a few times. The DNA of the CDR3 is TGTGCCAGCAGCTTAGCGGGGTCAACAGGGTCTAGCGGGAGTCTATACGAGCAGTACTTC. Translation: CASSLAGSTGSSGSLYEQYF. This chain connects TRBV7-2 to TRBJ2-7; TRBD2 aligns across 10 bases. Germline V CDR1 and CDR2: SGHTA, FQGNSA. CDR3 length: 20 residues. Trimming took 0 bases from V and 4 from J; bases not matched to a gene: 18.

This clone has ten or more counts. Written as DNA, the CDR3 is TGCGCCAGCAGCTTGGCGGGACAGGGGGACACTGAAGCTTTCTTT. Protein sequence: CASSLAGQGDTEAFF. V and J are TRBV5-1 and TRBJ1-1, with 11 positions matching TRBD1. Germline CDR1 reads SGHRS; CDR2 reads YFSETQ. V shed 0 bases, J shed 3 bases, and the junction held 1 base outside the gene matches. CDR3 length: 15 amino acids.

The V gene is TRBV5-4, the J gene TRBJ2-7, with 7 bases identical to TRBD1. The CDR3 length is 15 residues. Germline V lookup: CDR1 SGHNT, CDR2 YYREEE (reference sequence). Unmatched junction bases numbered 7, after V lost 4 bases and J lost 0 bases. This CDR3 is CASSITQGSSYEQYF. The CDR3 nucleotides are TGTGCCAGCAGCATCACACAGGGGAGCTCCTACGAGCAGTACTTC.

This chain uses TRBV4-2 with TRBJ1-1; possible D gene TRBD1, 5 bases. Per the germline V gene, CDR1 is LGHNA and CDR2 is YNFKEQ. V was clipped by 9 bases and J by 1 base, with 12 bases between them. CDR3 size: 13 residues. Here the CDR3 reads CASGGGGNTEAFF. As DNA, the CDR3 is TGTGCCAGTGGAGGCGGGGGGAACACTGAAGCTTTCTTT.

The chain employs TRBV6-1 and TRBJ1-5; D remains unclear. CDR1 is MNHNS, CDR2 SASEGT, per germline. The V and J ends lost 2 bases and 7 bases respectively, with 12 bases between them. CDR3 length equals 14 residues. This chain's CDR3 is CASSELTSYQPQHF. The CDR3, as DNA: TGTGCCAGCAGTGAATTGACTTCTTACCAGCCCCAGCATTTT.

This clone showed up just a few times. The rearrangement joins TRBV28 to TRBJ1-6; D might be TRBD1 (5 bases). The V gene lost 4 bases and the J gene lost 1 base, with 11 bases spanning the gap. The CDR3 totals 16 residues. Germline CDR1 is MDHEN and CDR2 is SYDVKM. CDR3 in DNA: TGTGCCAGCAGTTACTCCAGGGATTCCTATAATTCACCCCTCCACTTT. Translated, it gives CASSYSRDSYNSPLHF.